Sample share makes the clone carrying this T cell receptor (beta chain) medium-sized. Its antigen remains unidentified. This entry belongs to a study of sequential checkpoint blockade in melanoma. Study in general: Both treatment sequences were followed by maintenance nivolumab. Regarding the study as a whole: T-cell fraction and clonality followed PD-L1 and CD8+ counts, not mutational load.

Treatment defined: randomized to nivolumab then ipilimumab (arm A) or the reverse (arm B). CDR3 length: 14 amino acids. Per the germline V gene, CDR1 is SGHRS and CDR2 is YFSETQ. Trimming removed 5 bases at V and 0 bases at J, with 8 bases between. Sequenced by immunoSEQ multiplex PCR; TCRdb stores in-frame clones only, minus some. The repertoire consists of approximately 3,800 clones, with approximately 25% occurring once and the leading ten covering around 23%. V is TRBV5-1 and J is TRBJ2-2; D unresolved. The specimen was tumor tissue (inferred from file names), collected from a patient given nivolumab and ipilimumab in sequence. This TCR derives from a human donor with melanoma. CDR3: CASSPPSNTGELFF. The DNA of the CDR3 is TGCGCCAGCAGTCCTCCTTCGAACACCGGGGAGCTGTTTTTT.